This T cell receptor beta chain is drawn from a study of neoadjuvant anti-PD-1 for oral cavity cancer. Using immunoSEQ multiplex PCR, the repertoire was profiled, and TCRdb retains in-frame clones only, with some absent. The table records approximately 67,000 clones, around 83% of them present only once. The CDR3 totals 14 residues. CDR1 is SGHNT, CDR2 YYREEE, per germline (reference sequence). V lost 3 bases, J lost 5 bases, and 14 bases lay in between. The sample was PBMCs, taken before nivolumab (anti-PD-1) treatment. The chain has TRBV5-4 and TRBJ1-1; D unresolved. This TCR was sampled from a person between 40 and 80 years old with oral cavity squamous cell carcinoma. The chain's CDR3 is CASSSQGLMTEAFF. CDR3 coding DNA: TGTGCCAGCAGCTCGCAAGGTTTGATGACTGAAGCTTTCTTT. Filled out from reference TRBV5-4 and TRBJ1-1, the complete variable domain reads ETGVTQSPTHLIKTRGQQVTLRCSSQSGHNTVSWYQQALGQGPQFIFQYYREEENGRGNFPPRFSGLQFPNYSSELNVNALELDDSALYLCASSSQGLMTEAFFGQGTRLTVV.